This T cell receptor (beta chain) was sequenced for a study of cytomegalovirus exposure and HLA in healthy donors. On this clone itself: Its antigen is undetermined.

PCR involved 60 Vbeta and 13 Jbeta primers. Sequenced by immunoSEQ multiplex PCR; TCRdb stores in-frame clones only, minus some. This sample yields 100,000 to 150,000 clones, of which around 80% are seen a single time; about 2.9% belongs to the top ten. Germline values: CDR1 SGHTA, CDR2 FQGNSA. The CDR3 runs to 13 residues. Trimming cost V 5 bases and J 6 bases; bases outside gene matches: 5. Overall study findings and caveats: Earlier analysis found most TCR beta V segments productive about 90% or about 30% of the time.

The material sequenced was PBMCs. The chain carries TRBV7-2 and TRBJ1-1, with 8 bases identical to TRBD1. This TCR came from a boy between 2 and 15 years old in good health and CMV-seronegative. The CDR3 loop is CASSPDRGSEAFF. As DNA, the CDR3 is TGTGCCAGCAGCCCTGACAGGGGCTCTGAAGCTTTCTTT.